This T cell receptor (beta chain) was captured by sequencing in a study of T cells after yellow fever vaccination. Germline CDR1 reads MNHEY; CDR2 reads SVGEGT. CDR3 length: 17 residues. V lost 7 bases to trimming and J lost 4 bases; unmatched junction nucleotides: 17. This clonotype came up many times. TCRdb analysed the 5' RACE reads with MiXCR anew, one entry per CDR3 protein. The table has roughly 79,000 distinct CDR3 sequences, around 7% seen once. This sequence originates from a man between 18 and 35 years old who received the YFV17D yellow fever vaccine. The V gene is TRBV6-2 or TRBV6-3, the J gene TRBJ2-3; TRBD1 aligns across 7 bases. The sample here was CD8+ T cells sorted from PBMCs, taken 10 days after the first yellow fever vaccination. Here the CDR3 reads CASTPPAGTVGADTQYF. The CDR3 DNA follows: TGTGCCAGCACCCCGCCTGCCGGGACAGTTGGGGCAGATACGCAGTATTTT.